What follows are 13 T cell receptor beta chains derived from one specimen sequenced in a study of blood T cell repertoires in COVID-19 (dated by TCRdb to about 2020). Libraries were constructed by the immunoSEQ multiplex PCR assay. This is the immuneACCESS table as TCRdb keeps it, with only in-frame sequences that have V and J called. A part of the clones is gone; compared with another copy, unresolved V genes explain less than half, and the rest is unexplained. In this sample the table shows about 95,000 clones, about 93% of which occur a single time. Jointly, the top ten make up roughly 3.9% of the sample. Material: peripheral blood. These receptors came from a woman aged 50 to 65 in a cohort sampled during active COVID-19.

V is TRBV9 and J is TRBJ1-6; a possible D gene is TRBD1 (6 bases). Germline CDR1 reads SGDLS; CDR2 reads YYNGEE. The CDR3 spans 15 residues. Trimming removed 3 bases at V and 6 bases at J, with 13 bases between. The CDR3: CASSDEGGGNSPLHF. CDR3 coding DNA: TGTGCCAGCAGCGATGAAGGGGGGGGTAATTCACCCCTCCACTTT.

This chain links TRBV18 with TRBJ2-1; perhaps TRBD1 as D (5 bases). The CDR3 spans 14 residues. V lost 0 bases and J lost 6, with 9 bases in between. Germline V CDR1 and CDR2: KGHSH, LQKENI. DNA of the CDR3: TGTGCCAGCTCACCACCCGTCAGGGTCAATGAGCAGTTCTTC. It codes for CASSPPVRVNEQFF.

V is TRBV7-2 and J is TRBJ2-1, with D possibly being TRBD2 (7 bases). The CDR3 runs 17 residues. Trimming cost V 5 bases and J 7 bases, with 24 bases left between them. Germline loops: CDR1 SGHTA, CDR2 FQGNSA. DNA for the CDR3: TGTGCCAGCAGCCGCGCGGGGGCAGAGATTGGCCGTAATGAGCAGTTCTTC. Amino acid sequence: CASSRAGAEIGRNEQFF.

The V gene is TRBV5-8, the J gene TRBJ1-2, with 8 bases lining up with TRBD1. Germline V lookup: CDR1 SGHTS, CDR2 YDEGEE. The CDR3 loop spans 15 amino acids. The ends lost 4 bases at V and 5 bases at J; junction bases unmatched: 10. CDR3 loop: CASSRAGGAPYGYTF. The DNA for the CDR3 is TGTGCCAGCAGCCGGGCAGGGGGCGCGCCTTATGGCTACACCTTC.

V usage is TRBV4-1 and J usage is TRBJ1-1; 9 bases agree with TRBD1. This CDR3 is built from 15 residues. The V segment lost 0 bases and the J segment 6 bases; nucleotides outside the gene matches: 5. Germline CDR1 and CDR2: MGHRA and YSYEKL. CDR3: CASSQETGGWAEAFF. CDR3 DNA sequence: TGCGCCAGCAGCCAAGAAACAGGGGGCTGGGCTGAAGCTTTCTTT.

CDR3: CASTDRSGYNEQFF. DNA of the CDR3: TGTGCCAGTACTGACAGGTCGGGCTACAATGAGCAGTTCTTC. V is TRBV19 and J is TRBJ2-1; a possible D gene is TRBD1 (6 bases). Trimming pared 7 bases from V and 3 bases from J, leaving 13 bases between. This CDR3 contains 14 residues. Germline CDR1 and CDR2: LNHDA and SQIVND (reference sequence).

The rearrangement links TRBV3-1 (or the pseudogene TRBV3-2) to TRBJ2-1; D perhaps matches TRBD1 (6 bases). Trimming left V 2 bases short and J 7 bases short, with 18 bases between. The V gene's germline CDR1 is LGHDT and CDR2 YNNKEL (reference sequence). The CDR3 runs 16 residues. CDR3 sequence reads: CASSQSFTGTINEQFF. The DNA for the CDR3 is TGTGCCAGCAGCCAAAGCTTTACAGGGACGATAAATGAGCAGTTCTTC.

The genes are TRBV5-6 and TRBJ2-2; tentatively, D is TRBD2 (5 bases). Trimming cost V 4 bases and J 13 bases, with 23 bases left between them. The CDR3 runs to 15 residues. The V gene's germline CDR1 is SGHDT and CDR2 YYEEEE. The CDR3: CASSLYSRTLAPLFF. The CDR3 nucleotides read TGTGCCAGCAGCCTCTACTCCCGGACTCTTGCGCCGCTGTTTTTT.

V gene TRBV19 combines with J gene TRBJ2-3; D is possibly TRBD2 (5 bases). The CDR3 runs 13 residues. V lost 5 bases to trimming and J lost 5 bases, with 11 bases between them. Germline CDR1 and CDR2: LNHDA and SQIVND (reference sequence). Here the CDR3 DNA reads TGTGCCAGTAGTCGGAATACTAGAGATACGCAGTATTTT. Its translation: CASSRNTRDTQYF.

The rearrangement joins TRBV7-8 to TRBJ2-7, with 10 positions matching TRBD1. This CDR3 region has 15 residues. The V segment lost 0 bases and the J segment 2 bases; nucleotides outside the gene matches: 1. The germline gives CDR1 SGHVS, CDR2 FQNEAQ. The CDR3 region has the DNA TGTGCCAGCAGCTTAGCGACAGGGGGCCCCTACGAGCAGTACTTC. Its translation: CASSLATGGPYEQYF.

This chain uses TRBV19 with TRBJ1-1; D ambiguous. The CDR3 consists of 12 residues. V was cut by 7 bases and J by 3 bases, with 9 bases left in between. Germline V gene data show CDR1 as LNHDA and CDR2 as SQIVND (reference sequence). CDR3 DNA: TGTGCCAGTACATGGGGAGACACTGAAGCTTTCTTT. Amino acid sequence: CASTWGDTEAFF.

This chain links TRBV3-1 (or the pseudogene TRBV3-2) with TRBJ2-1; a possible D gene is TRBD2 (6 bases). Germline V gene sequence: CDR1 LGHDT, CDR2 YNNKEL (reference sequence). V dropped 1 base and J dropped 9 bases, with 13 bases sitting between them. The CDR3 length is 14 residues. The CDR3 DNA sequence: TGTGCCAGCAGCCAAGTTCCGTTGGGGGGTGAGCAGTTCTTC. It specifies CASSQVPLGGEQFF.

The J gene is TRBJ2-7, the V gene TRBV7-3; 7 bases match TRBD2. The trim removed 1 base at V and 2 bases at J, leaving 5 bases unmatched. The CDR3 spans 15 residues. Germline V gene lookup returns CDR1 SGHTA and CDR2 FQGTGA. The CDR3 nucleotides are TGTGCCAGCAGCTTAAGCGGGAGAACCCCCTACGAGCAGTACTTC. Residues: CASSLSGRTPYEQYF.